This is a list of T cell receptor beta chains from one sample in a study of shared clonotypes between healthy human individuals. Assay: immunoSEQ multiplex PCR; the TCRdb copy retains only in-frame clones and omits some. This table has roughly 1.5 million clones, around 98% appearing once. The sequencing sample was made of naive CD4+ T cells sorted from blood. The receptors were gathered from a man aged 25 to 40 in good health. The CDR3 runs from the conserved cysteine through the conserved F or W. A D gene is named only where the DNA matches it firmly. Where a row states a size, it is once, few, many or the class of an expanded clone; other rows omit it.

-	TRBJ2-4	TRBV30	-	CAWRPSLRVSQNIQYF	TGTGCCTGGAGGCCCAGCCTCAGGGTGAGCCAAAACATTCAGTACTTC
once	TRBJ2-1	TRBV6-1	-	CASRPNNEQFF	TGTGCCAGCAGACCTAACAATGAGCAGTTCTTC
-	TRBJ2-2	TRBV25-1	-	CASSAGRGVSGELFF	TGTGCCAGCAGTGCAGGCAGGGGGGTCTCCGGGGAGCTGTTTTTT
-	TRBJ2-1	TRBV4-3	TRBD1	CASSQSDRGAYNEQFF	TGCGCCAGCAGCCAATCGGACAGGGGCGCCTACAATGAGCAGTTCTTC
-	TRBJ1-4	TRBV11-2	-	CASARGSNEKLFF	TGTGCCAGCGCAAGGGGCTCTAATGAAAAACTGTTTTTT
-	TRBJ2-2	TRBV5-1	-	CASSPVGYNTGELFF	TGCGCCAGCAGCCCGGTAGGCTACAACACCGGGGAGCTGTTTTTT
-	TRBJ2-2	TRBV5-4	-	CASSFGAETGELFF	TGTGCCAGCAGCTTCGGGGCCGAGACCGGGGAGCTGTTTTTT
-	TRBJ2-1	TRBV28	-	CASTLEGEQFF	TGTGCCAGCACTCTCGAGGGGGAGCAGTTCTTC
-	TRBJ2-1	TRBV5-5	TRBD2	CASSLAGTSGRNEQFF	TGTGCCAGCAGCTTGGCCGGGACTAGCGGAAGGAATGAGCAGTTCTTC
-	TRBJ1-3	TRBV28	-	CASRSSGNTIYF	TGTGCCAGCAGGAGCTCTGGAAACACCATATATTTT
-	TRBJ2-2	TRBV19	-	CASSIGGAGELFF	TGTGCCAGTAGTATAGGGGGGGCCGGGGAGCTGTTTTTT
-	TRBJ1-5	TRBV5-6	-	CASSFRTEPYPQHF	TGTGCCAGCAGCTTCCGGACAGAGCCTTATCCCCAGCATTTT
-	TRBJ2-7	TRBV9	TRBD2	CASSPRLAGTYEQYF	TGTGCCAGCAGCCCGAGACTAGCGGGGACCTACGAGCAGTACTTC
-	TRBJ2-3	TRBV19	TRBD2	CASSETLAGALSTDTQYF	TGTGCCAGTAGTGAGACACTAGCGGGAGCACTCAGCACAGATACGCAGTATTTT
-	TRBJ2-1	TRBV7-2	-	CASSSRGQYNEQFF	TGTGCCAGCAGCTCCCGCGGACAGTACAATGAGCAGTTCTTC
-	TRBJ2-3	TRBV5-1	-	CASSLDGSGRIDTQYF	TGCGCCAGCAGCTTGGACGGGTCTGGACGCATAGATACGCAGTATTTT
-	TRBJ2-3	TRBV4-1	TRBD2	CASSHRLADTDTQYF	TGCGCCAGCAGCCACCGACTAGCGGACACAGATACGCAGTATTTT